These T cell receptor beta chains were read from a single sample in a study of cytomegalovirus exposure and HLA in healthy donors. Measured with immunoSEQ multiplex PCR; TCRdb has only the in-frame clones, and not every one. The profile shows more than 130,000 clones, about 90% of them singletons. The sequencing sample was made of PBMCs. These receptors all come from a young woman in good health and CMV-seropositive. The CDR3 runs from the conserved cysteine through the conserved F or W.

j_call	v_call	cdr3_aa
TRBJ2-7	TRBV6-6	CASNAGTLGSYEQYF
TRBJ1-1	TRBV7-9	CASSLNSEAFF
TRBJ2-7	TRBV11-1	CASSLLAGDLYEQYF
TRBJ2-2	TRBV4-3	CASSQEALAGAGELFF
TRBJ1-4	TRBV2	CASSTTGVEKLFF
TRBJ1-3	TRBV29-1	CSVDGQSSGNTIYF
TRBJ2-5	TRBV29-1	CSVEEGDGPSQYF
TRBJ1-2	TRBV9	CASSVEGLNYGYTF
TRBJ1-2	TRBV5-1	CASSSPGQGAHGYTF
TRBJ2-6	TRBV27	CASSLGQFPTEPGANVLTF
TRBJ2-7	TRBV9	CASSVTGLAGEQYF
TRBJ2-1	TRBV6-5	CASSYLASGGNEQFF
TRBJ2-3	TRBV4-3	CASSQDKTSGGTQYF
TRBJ1-5	TRBV19	CASSQSDRAIRPQHF
TRBJ2-3	TRBV19	CASTTGGPGTDTQYF
TRBJ1-2	TRBV27	CASSFRQTYGYTF
TRBJ1-5	TRBV19	CASRVRQGSQPQHF
TRBJ1-5	TRBV28	CATVGGAFQPQHF
TRBJ1-6	TRBV5-6	CASSLAGVDNYNSPLHF
TRBJ1-6	TRBV23-1	CASSRDWTGGRNSPLHF
TRBJ1-5	TRBV4-1	CASSPFGTGSNQPQHF
TRBJ1-2	TRBV5-1	CASSLAGGRSDYGYTF
TRBJ2-3	TRBV11-3	CASSPSRGTDTQYF
TRBJ1-2	TRBV7-9	CASSLAAGRGSDYGYTF
TRBJ2-3	TRBV7-7	CASSSGTGVTDTQYF
TRBJ2-7	TRBV5-6	CASKRRDGTYEQYF
TRBJ2-1	TRBV30	CAWSSGPSSYNEQFF
TRBJ2-7	TRBV9	CASSPPWADYEQYF
TRBJ1-2	TRBV9	CASSSSWADSYGYTF
TRBJ1-1	TRBV10-1	CASSELMNTEAFF
TRBJ2-1	TRBV30	CAWAGGRRGGNEQFF
TRBJ2-3	TRBV7-2	CASSLYSTGRGTDTQYF
TRBJ2-7	TRBV28	CASSLLTLGSSYEQYF
TRBJ1-4	TRBV6-5	CASSYLQGGNEKLFF
TRBJ2-1	TRBV7-8	CASSLALGLPVEEQFF
TRBJ2-3	TRBV7-7	CASSFSGKADTQYF
TRBJ1-3	TRBV6-1	CASSDSSSGNTIYF
TRBJ2-1	TRBV16	CASSQSRSSSYNEQFF
TRBJ2-3	TRBV29-1	CSVVVRIPTDTQYF
TRBJ1-6	TRBV18	CASSPRPGSSYNSPLHF
TRBJ2-3	TRBV7-9	CASSRTVAGITDTQYF